What follows describes a single T cell receptor (beta chain). Profiling relied on immunoSEQ multiplex PCR, and the TCRdb table lists in-frame clones only, not all of them. The repertoire holds over 80,000 clones, roughly 86% seen once, with 1.5% to 2.5% in the top ten. The data stem from a study of control samples from healthy donors and cancer patients. Trimming pared 2 bases from V and 0 bases from J, leaving 10 bases between. Germline CDR1 and CDR2: MDHEN and SYDVKM. CDR3 size: 15 residues. The rearrangement links TRBV28 to TRBJ1-2, with D perhaps TRBD1 (5 bases). The sequence came from a man between 60 and 75 years old in good health. Source material: blood. The CDR3 loop is CASSLPATANYGYTF. In DNA form, the CDR3 reads TGTGCCAGCAGTTTACCAGCGACAGCTAACTATGGCTACACCTTC.